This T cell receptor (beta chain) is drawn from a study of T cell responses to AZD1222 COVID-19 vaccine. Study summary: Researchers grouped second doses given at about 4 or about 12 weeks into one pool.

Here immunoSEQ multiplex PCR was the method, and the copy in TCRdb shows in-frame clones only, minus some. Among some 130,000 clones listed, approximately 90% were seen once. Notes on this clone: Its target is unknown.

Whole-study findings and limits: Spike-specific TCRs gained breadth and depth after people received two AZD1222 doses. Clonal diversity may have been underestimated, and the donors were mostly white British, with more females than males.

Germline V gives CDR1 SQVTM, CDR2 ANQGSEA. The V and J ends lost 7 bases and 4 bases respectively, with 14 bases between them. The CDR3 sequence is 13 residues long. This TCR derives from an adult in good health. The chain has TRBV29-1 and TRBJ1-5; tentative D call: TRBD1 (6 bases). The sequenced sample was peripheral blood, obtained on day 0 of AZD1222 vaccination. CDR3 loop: CSAMDSLNQPQHF. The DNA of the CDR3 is TGCAGCGCAATGGACAGCCTAAATCAGCCCCAGCATTTT.